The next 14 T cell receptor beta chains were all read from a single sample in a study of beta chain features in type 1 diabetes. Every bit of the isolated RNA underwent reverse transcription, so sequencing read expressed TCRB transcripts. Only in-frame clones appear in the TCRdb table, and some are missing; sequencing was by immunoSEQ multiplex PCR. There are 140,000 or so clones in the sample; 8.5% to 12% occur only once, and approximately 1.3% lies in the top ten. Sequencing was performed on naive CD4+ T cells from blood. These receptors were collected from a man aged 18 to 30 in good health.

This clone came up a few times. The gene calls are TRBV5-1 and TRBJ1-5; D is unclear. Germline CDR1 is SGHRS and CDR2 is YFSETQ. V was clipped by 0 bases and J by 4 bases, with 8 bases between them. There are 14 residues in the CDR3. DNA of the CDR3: TGCGCCAGCAGCTTGGTGAGCGGAAATCAGCCCCAGCATTTT. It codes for CASSLVSGNQPQHF.

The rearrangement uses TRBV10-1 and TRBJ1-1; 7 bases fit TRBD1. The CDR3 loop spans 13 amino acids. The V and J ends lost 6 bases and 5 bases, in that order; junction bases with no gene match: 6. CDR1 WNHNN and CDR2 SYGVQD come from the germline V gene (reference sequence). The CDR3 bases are TGCGCCAGCAGAGACACAGGGGAAACTGAAGCTTTCTTT. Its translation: CASRDTGETEAFF.

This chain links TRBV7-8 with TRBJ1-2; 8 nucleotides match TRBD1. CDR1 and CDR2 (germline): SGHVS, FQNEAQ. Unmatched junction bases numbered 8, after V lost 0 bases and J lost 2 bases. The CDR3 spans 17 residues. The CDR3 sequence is CASSLAPWDRRNYGYTF. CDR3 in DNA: TGTGCCAGCAGCTTAGCCCCTTGGGACAGGCGAAACTATGGCTACACCTTC.

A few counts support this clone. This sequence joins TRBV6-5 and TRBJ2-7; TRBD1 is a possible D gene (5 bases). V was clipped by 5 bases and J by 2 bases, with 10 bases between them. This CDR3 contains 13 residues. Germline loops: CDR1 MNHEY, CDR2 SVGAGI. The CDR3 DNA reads TGTGCCAGCAGTCCCCTAGGGGCCTACGAGCAGTACTTC. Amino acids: CASSPLGAYEQYF.

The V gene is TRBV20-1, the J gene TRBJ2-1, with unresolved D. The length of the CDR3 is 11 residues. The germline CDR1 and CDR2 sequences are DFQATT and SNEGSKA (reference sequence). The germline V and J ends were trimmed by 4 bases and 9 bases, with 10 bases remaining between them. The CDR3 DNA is TGCAGTGCTAAGAGTCCCGGTGAGCAGTTCTTC. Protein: CSAKSPGEQFF.

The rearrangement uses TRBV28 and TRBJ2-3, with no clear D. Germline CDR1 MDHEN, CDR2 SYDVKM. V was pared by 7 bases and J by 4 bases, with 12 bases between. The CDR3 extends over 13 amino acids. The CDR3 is CASMEPPSDTQYF. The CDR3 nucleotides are TGTGCCAGCATGGAGCCGCCCTCAGATACGCAGTATTTT.

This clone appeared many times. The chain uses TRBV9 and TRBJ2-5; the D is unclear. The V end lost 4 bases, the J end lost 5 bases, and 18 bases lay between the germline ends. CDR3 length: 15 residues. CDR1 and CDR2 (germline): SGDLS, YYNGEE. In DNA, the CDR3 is TGTGCCAGCAGCAAGCGAGGAGATTCGTGGGAGACCCAGTACTTC. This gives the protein CASSKRGDSWETQYF.

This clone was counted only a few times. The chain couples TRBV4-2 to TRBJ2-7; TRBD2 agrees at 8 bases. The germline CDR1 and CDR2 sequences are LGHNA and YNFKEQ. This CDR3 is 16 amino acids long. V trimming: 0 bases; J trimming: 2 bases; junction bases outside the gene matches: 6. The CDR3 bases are TGTGCCAGCAGCCAAGACCCCGGCGGGGGGACCTACGAGCAGTACTTC. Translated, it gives CASSQDPGGGTYEQYF.

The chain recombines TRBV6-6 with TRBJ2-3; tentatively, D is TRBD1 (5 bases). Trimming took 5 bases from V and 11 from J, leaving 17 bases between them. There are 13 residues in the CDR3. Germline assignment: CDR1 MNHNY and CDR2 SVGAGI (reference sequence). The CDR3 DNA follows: TGTGCCAGCAGTAGTATCCCCGGACATTTGCAGTATTTT. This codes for CASSSIPGHLQYF.

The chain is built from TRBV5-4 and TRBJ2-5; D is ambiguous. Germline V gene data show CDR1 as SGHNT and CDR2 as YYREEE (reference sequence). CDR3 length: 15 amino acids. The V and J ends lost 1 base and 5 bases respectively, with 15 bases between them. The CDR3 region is CASSLLAGVGETQYF. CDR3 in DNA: TGTGCCAGCAGCTTGCTCGCTGGAGTCGGGGAGACCCAGTACTTC.

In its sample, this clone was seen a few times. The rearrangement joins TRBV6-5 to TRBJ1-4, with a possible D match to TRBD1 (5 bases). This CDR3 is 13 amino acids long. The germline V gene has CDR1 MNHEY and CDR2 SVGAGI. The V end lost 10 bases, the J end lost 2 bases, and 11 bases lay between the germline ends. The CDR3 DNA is TGTGCCATCAAAGACAGTACTAATGAAAAACTGTTTTTT. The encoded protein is CAIKDSTNEKLFF.

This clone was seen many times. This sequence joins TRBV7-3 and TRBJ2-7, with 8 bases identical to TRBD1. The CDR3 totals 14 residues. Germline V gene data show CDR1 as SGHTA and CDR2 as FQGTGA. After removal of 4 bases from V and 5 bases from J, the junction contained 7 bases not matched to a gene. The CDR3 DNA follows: TGTGCCAGCAGCTCAAGCCAGGGGGCCAACGAGCAGTACTTC. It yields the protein CASSSSQGANEQYF.

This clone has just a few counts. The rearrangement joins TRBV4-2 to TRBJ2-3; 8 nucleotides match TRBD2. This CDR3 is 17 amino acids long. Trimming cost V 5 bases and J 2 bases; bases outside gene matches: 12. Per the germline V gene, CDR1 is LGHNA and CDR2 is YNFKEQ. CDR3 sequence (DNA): TGTGCCAGCAGCTTCAACGGGGGGACTAGATCCACAGATACGCAGTATTTT. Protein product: CASSFNGGTRSTDTQYF.

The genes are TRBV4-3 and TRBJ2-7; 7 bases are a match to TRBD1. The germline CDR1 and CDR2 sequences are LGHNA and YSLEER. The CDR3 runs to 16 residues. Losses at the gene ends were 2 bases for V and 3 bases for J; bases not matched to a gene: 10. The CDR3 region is CASSQKRPGQYYEQYF. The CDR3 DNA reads TGCGCCAGCAGCCAAAAGCGACCGGGACAGTACTACGAGCAGTACTTC.